A selection of T cell receptor beta chains follows, all from one sample in a study of regulatory T cells in long-lasting Graves disease. TCRdb re-called the multiplex PCR reads through MiXCR, storing one row per CDR3 protein. Of hundreds of thousands of distinct CDR3 sequences listed, roughly 13% are singletons. The same sample was also used in a study of T cells in Graves' hyperthyroidism and ophthalmopathy.

Sample: peripheral blood mononuclear cells (PBMCs), taken at new diagnosis, from a patient treated with antithyroid drugs. These receptors were obtained from a man aged 30-40 years with Graves disease. CDR3s include the opening cysteine and the closing phenylalanine or tryptophan. The order of the fields is D gene, V gene, J gene, clone size, CDR3 protein, CDR3 DNA. The D gene is left open where the match is weak. The size entry is marked missing in some rows and otherwise reads once, few, many or a size class.

NA,TRBV24-1,TRBJ2-1,NA,CATSVADPRYNEQFF,TGTGCCACCAGTGTGGCGGATCCACGCTACAATGAGCAGTTCTTC
TRBD1,TRBV28,TRBJ2-7,many,CASSSHQTGPSYEQYF,TGTGCCAGCAGTTCGCATCAGACAGGGCCCTCCTACGAGCAGTACTTC
TRBD2,TRBV18,TRBJ2-7,many,CASSPPASGRDEQYF,TGTGCCAGCTCGCCGCCCGCTAGCGGGAGGGACGAGCAGTACTTC
NA,TRBV7-9,TRBJ2-4,NA,CASSFDSKNIQYF,TGTGCCAGCAGCTTCGACAGCAAAAACATTCAGTACTTC
NA,TRBV19,TRBJ1-5,many,CASSIIAGQPQHF,TGTGCCAGTAGTATAATTGCGGGACAGCCCCAGCATTTT
TRBD2,TRBV12-3/TRBV12-4,TRBJ2-1,few,CASSWAGESYNEQFF,TGTGCCAGCAGTTGGGCGGGAGAATCCTACAATGAGCAGTTCTTC
NA,TRBV2,TRBJ2-1,many,CASVLLNGPSYNEQFF,TGTGCCAGCGTTTTACTAAACGGTCCCTCCTACAATGAGCAGTTCTTC
NA,TRBV7-6,TRBJ1-2,NA,CASSPSSVLGYGYTF,TGTGCCAGCAGCCCCTCGTCGGTGTTAGGCTATGGCTACACCTTC
TRBD1,TRBV7-9,TRBJ1-2,many,CASSLGQGLGYTF,TGTGCCAGCAGCCTAGGACAGGGCCTTGGCTACACCTTC
NA,TRBV11-1,TRBJ2-5,many,CASSLWATKETQYF,TGTGCCAGCAGCTTATGGGCGACTAAAGAGACCCAGTACTTC
TRBD2,TRBV6-1,TRBJ2-7,few,CASLAASYEQYF,TGTGCCAGCCTAGCGGCGTCCTACGAGCAGTACTTC
TRBD1,TRBV20-1,TRBJ1-4,few,CSATYTGAGEKLFF,TGCAGTGCTACCTACACAGGGGCAGGCGAAAAACTGTTTTTT
TRBD2,TRBV7-2,TRBJ2-1,many,CASSLSLLSGSLNEQFF,TGTGCCAGCAGCTTATCGCTCTTGAGCGGGAGCTTAAATGAGCAGTTCTTC
NA,TRBV3-1,TRBJ2-1,many,CASSQPGTASGDEQFF,TGTGCCAGCAGCCAACCCGGGACCGCTAGTGGCGATGAGCAGTTCTTC
NA,TRBV11-2,TRBJ2-5,many,CASSLTPGAAGETQYF,TGTGCCAGCAGCTTAACGCCGGGAGCGGCGGGGGAGACCCAGTACTTC
TRBD1,TRBV5-1,TRBJ1-2,NA,CASSSQGNDYGYTF,TGCGCCAGCAGCTCACAGGGGAATGACTATGGCTACACCTTC
TRBD1,TRBV27,TRBJ1-2,many,CASSPNRGNYGYTF,TGTGCCAGCAGTCCAAACAGGGGGAACTATGGCTACACCTTC
TRBD2,TRBV7-9,TRBJ2-2,NA,CASRRLAGGSGELFF,TGTGCCAGCAGAAGACTAGCGGGAGGTTCCGGGGAGCTGTTTTTT
NA,TRBV20-1,TRBJ1-1,many,CSARDNPGTEAFF,TGCAGTGCTAGGGACAACCCGGGCACTGAAGCTTTCTTT
NA,TRBV5-8,TRBJ1-2,few,CASSFRGTQKDYGYTF,TGTGCCAGCAGCTTTCGGGGGACCCAGAAGGATTATGGCTACACCTTC